This T cell receptor (beta chain) was documented in a study of beta chain features in type 1 diabetes. Losses at the gene ends were 5 bases for V and 6 bases for J; bases not matched to a gene: 10. The germline CDR1 and CDR2 sequences are SEHNR and FQNEAQ (reference sequence). This CDR3 is 15 amino acids long. The whole isolated RNA underwent reverse transcription, so sequencing captured expressed TCRB transcripts. Only in-frame clones appear in the TCRdb table, and some are missing; sequencing was by immunoSEQ multiplex PCR. The data show 160,000 or so clones, approximately 9.1% seen once. Of note for this clone: Its target is not known.

Findings and caveats of the study: All four CD4+ subsets from Type 1 diabetes patients carried moderately but significantly shorter TCRB CDR3s. Patients showed naive, central memory and Treg TCRB repertoires that appeared more similar than those of healthy donors.

Sequenced sample: central memory CD4+ T cells from blood. The clonotype was recovered from a woman aged 25 to 39 with type 1 diabetes. The chain uses TRBV7-9 and TRBJ1-2; 9 bases agree with TRBD1. For the CDR3, the DNA is TGTGCCAGCAGCACCAACAGGGGGCGAGTTGATGGCTACACCTTC. Translation: CASSTNRGRVDGYTF. Full variable domain (missing parts from reference TRBV7-9 and TRBJ1-2): DTGVSQNPRHKITKRGQNVTFRCDPISEHNRLYWYRQTLGQGPEFLTYFQNEAQLEKSRLLSDRFSAERPKGSFSTLEIQRTEQGDSAMYLCASSTNRGRVDGYTFGSGTRLTVV.